The sequence of this T cell receptor beta chain was determined in a study of T cell responses to AZD1222 COVID-19 vaccine. Germline CDR1 reads KGHSH; CDR2 reads LQKENI. V lost 4 bases and J 2 bases, leaving 6 bases between the germline ends. This CDR3 is built from 13 residues. Study-wide results and caveats: Donors skewed white British and female; clonal diversity was possibly underestimated. Repertoires were sampled only after the peak T cell response. Dominant CD4 TCR responses targeted spike regions 160-218 and 743-854. In the spike-specific TCR repertoire, nearly half reportedly target unmutated variant regions.

In the case of this clone: Its antigen is as yet unknown.

The protocol was immunoSEQ multiplex PCR, while the TCRdb copy is restricted to in-frame clones and leaves out a portion. The sample records 90,000 to 120,000 clones, nearly 90% being singletons. The clonotype was recovered from an adult who received the AZD1222 COVID-19 vaccine. This chain connects TRBV18 to TRBJ1-3; D possibly corresponds to TRBD1 (5 bases). The sequencing here drew on peripheral blood, taken 28 days after the second AZD1222 dose. CDR3: CASSLDTGNTIYF. The CDR3, as DNA: TGTGCCAGCTCACTGGACACTGGAAACACCATATATTTT.